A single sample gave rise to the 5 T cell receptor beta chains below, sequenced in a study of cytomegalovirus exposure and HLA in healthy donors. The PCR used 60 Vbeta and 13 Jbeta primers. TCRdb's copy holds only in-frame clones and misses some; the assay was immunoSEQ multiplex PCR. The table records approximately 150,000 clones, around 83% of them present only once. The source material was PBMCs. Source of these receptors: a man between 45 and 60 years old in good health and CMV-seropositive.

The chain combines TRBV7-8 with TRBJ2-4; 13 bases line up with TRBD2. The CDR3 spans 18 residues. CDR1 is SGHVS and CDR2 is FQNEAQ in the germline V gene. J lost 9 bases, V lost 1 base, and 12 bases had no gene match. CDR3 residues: CASSLVPNRTSGRVIQYF. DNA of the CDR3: TGTGCCAGCAGCTTAGTCCCCAATCGGACTAGCGGGAGAGTCATTCAGTACTTC.

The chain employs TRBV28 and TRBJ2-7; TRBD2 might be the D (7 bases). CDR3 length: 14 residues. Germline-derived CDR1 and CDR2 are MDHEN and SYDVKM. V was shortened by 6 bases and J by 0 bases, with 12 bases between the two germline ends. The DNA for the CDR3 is TGTGCCAGCAGGAACGGGGGGCGCTCCTACGAGCAGTACTTC. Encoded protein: CASRNGGRSYEQYF.

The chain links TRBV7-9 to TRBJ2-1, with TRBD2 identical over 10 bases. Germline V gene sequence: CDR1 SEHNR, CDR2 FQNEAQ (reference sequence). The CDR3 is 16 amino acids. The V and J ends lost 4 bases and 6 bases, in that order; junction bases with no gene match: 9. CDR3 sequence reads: CASSSPSGSIGNEQFF. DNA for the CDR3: TGTGCCAGCAGCTCGCCTAGCGGGAGCATTGGCAATGAGCAGTTCTTC.

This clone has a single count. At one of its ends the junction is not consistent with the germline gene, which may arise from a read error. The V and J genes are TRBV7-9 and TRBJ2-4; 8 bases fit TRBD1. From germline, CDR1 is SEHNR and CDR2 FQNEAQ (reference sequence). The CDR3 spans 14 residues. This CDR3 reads CSSEEGQDKNIQYF. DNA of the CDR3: TGTTCCAGCGAGGAGGGACAGGACAAAAACATTCAGTACTTC.

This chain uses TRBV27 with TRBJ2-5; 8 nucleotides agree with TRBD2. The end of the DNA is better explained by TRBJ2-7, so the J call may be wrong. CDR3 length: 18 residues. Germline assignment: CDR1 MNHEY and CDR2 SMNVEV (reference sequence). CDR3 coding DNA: TGTGCCACCAGGCAGGTCGGTTTAGGCCTAGCGGGCGGCTACGAGCAGTACTTC. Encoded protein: CATRQVGLGLAGGYEQYF.